This T cell receptor beta chain was observed in a study of beta chain features in type 1 diabetes (dated by TCRdb to the late 2010s). For the study in its entirety: Patients and healthy donors did not differ in mean age, gender distribution, total cell number or subset yield. Across all samples, fewer than 130 million sorted cells were examined, and cell number per subset correlated strongly with RNA yield. The study compared the TCRB repertoires of sorted circulating CD4+ T cell subsets in recently diagnosed type 1 diabetes patients with those in matched healthy donors. Whereas all 30 or so donors provided naive and central memory subsets, regulatory and stem cell-like memory subsets were isolated from just 8 patients and roughly eight healthy donors.

From each donor, a single peripheral blood sample of about 110 mL on average was drawn into heparinised tubes. Using a panel that included CD45RO, CCR7, CD25, CD127, CD95 and CD27, naive, central memory, regulatory and stem cell-like memory CD4+ T cells were sorted on a BD FACSAria II. All sorted populations exceeded 95% purity. PBMCs were isolated immediately by Lymphoprep density gradient centrifugation and stained directly without culture. To minimize batch effects, samples were stained and sorted in pairs, one healthy donor with one patient per experiment. The entire amount of isolated RNA was reverse transcribed using the High Capacity cDNA Reverse Transcription Kit, so the sequenced TCRB transcripts were expressed ones. Deep immunoSEQ sequencing was performed on naive, central memory and regulatory T cell samples, with an average of about 3.6 million total reads per sample. After sorted cells were lysed in RLT buffer, RNA was extracted with DNase-treated RNeasy Micro or Mini kits, with the choice depending on cell number. To prevent cross-contamination, every cell subset was processed on its own, while patient and healthy donor samples were processed together. The immunoSEQ multiplex PCR was used to amplify TCRB sequences from cDNA, yielding 87-bp fragments that span the CDR3 region. Sequencing of the amplicons was performed on the Illumina HiSeq platform. In the authors' own workflow: Synthetic template baselines were used to correct PCR bias computationally, reads within Hamming distance 2 were collapsed, and singletons that could not be merged were discarded. By aligning reads against IMGT, V, D and J genes, CDR3 length, and insertions or deletions at six rearrangement sites were assigned. Within each subset, clonotype counts were normalized to sorted cell number, after which true diversity and Gini coefficients were computed with the tcR R package. Repertoire sharing was quantified using the overlap coefficient calculated on TCRB nucleotide sequences. Out-of-frame TCRB sequences from naive cells were analyzed to stand in for the pre-selection repertoire. The immuneACCESS repertoire file appears here via TCRdb, limited to in-frame rearrangements. These files lack a portion of the clones; in checked studies, under half of the deficit traces to unresolved V genes, and the cause of the others is not known. V, J and clone size are those of that table, while D and trimming were read from the DNA. Here the sample has around 300,000 clones; approximately 16% occur a single time. The ten biggest clones cover around 0.015% of the sample.

Note on this clone: No antigen is known for it. Base qualities were left out, and no much larger clone turns up one base away.

What the work shows at the level of the full study, not this receptor alone: The naive, central memory and regulatory TCRB repertoires appeared to resemble one another more closely among patients than among healthy donors. In all four CD4+ subsets, TCRB CDR3 length was moderately but significantly shorter in type 1 diabetes patients. At VDJ recombination sites, patients with type 1 diabetes made fewer insertions and deleted more nucleotides, a pattern implying thymic rearrangement abnormalities. Because cDNA rather than genomic DNA was sequenced, highly expressing activated cells could have been over-represented, although no difference in activation and CD3 levels was found between groups. Shorter templates might have been favored by PCR, but patient and control samples were amplified and corrected together, so both groups would have been affected equally by any skew. Only small numbers of individuals were included in the HLA sub-analyses, which left unresolved whether HLA type had any influence on TCRB rearrangement.

The specimen was naive CD4+ T cells from blood. This specimen's cell subset or site label, per the study, means: true naive CD4+ T cells. The sequence came from a man younger than 30 with type 1 diabetes.

The DNA sequence is given as TGTGCCAGCAGTGGGGAGCGGAGACCCTTCAAGCAGTACTTC. This is translated as CASSGERRPFKQYF. Rearrangement joined TRBV2 to TRBJ2-7, and TRBD2 may be the D gene, going by 5 matching bases. V drops 4 bases and J drops 8 bases, leaving 18 bases in between. Including cysteine and phenylalanine, the CDR3 has 14 amino acids. The only DNA kept is the CDR3, 42 bases in frame from the first base. CDR1 and CDR2 are read off the germline V gene as SNHLY and FYNNEI.